This T cell receptor beta chain was identified in a study of spatial heterogeneity in lung cancer. To note about this clonotype: What it binds is unknown. This beta chain lies outside the target of a library built for alpha chains; its clone size means little.

TCRdb independently ran MiXCR on the 5' RACE reads; one entry per CDR3 protein. Here the sample spans around 8,100 distinct CDR3 sequences, under 15% being singletons. General observations from the study: Counts that tracked tumor mutation counts were those of expanded intratumoral alpha and beta TCRs.

J was trimmed by 5 bases and V by 5 bases; bases with no gene match: 5. CDR1 is MNHEY and CDR2 is SMNVEV in the germline V gene (reference sequence). The CDR3 has 14 amino acids. This sample's time point: sample taken at primary tumor resection. Frozen PBMC, nontumor lung or tumor provided whole RNA, which was sequenced unsorted. The chain couples TRBV27 to TRBJ2-1, with 8 bases identical to TRBD2. Sequenced material: lung tumor tissue, taken at surgery. The clonotype was recovered from a male donor with early-stage non-small cell lung cancer. In DNA form, the CDR3 reads TGTGCCAGCAGTCAGCGTAGCGGGAACAATGAGCAGTTCTTC. It codes for CASSQRSGNNEQFF.